A single sample is the source of the 32 T cell receptor beta chains below, sequenced in a study of blood T cell repertoires in COVID-19. Generated by immunoSEQ multiplex PCR, the TCRdb table keeps only in-frame clones and is missing some. The profile shows 150,000 or so clones, around 89% of them singletons. Sequences were obtained from peripheral blood. Receptors originate from a man in his sixties with active or convalescent COVID-19.

The CDR3 nucleotides are TGTGCCAGCAGTCGCGGACTGGACACCGGGGAGCTGTTTTTT. Encoded protein: CASSRGLDTGELFF. V and J are TRBV6-5 and TRBJ2-2, with D perhaps matching TRBD2 (5 bases). CDR1 and CDR2 (germline): MNHEY, SVGAGI. The CDR3 has 14 residues. Trimming took 5 bases from V and 3 from J, leaving 10 bases between them.

V usage is TRBV28 and J usage is TRBJ2-7, with 9 bases aligning to TRBD1. The germline CDR1 and CDR2 sequences are MDHEN and SYDVKM. Trimming at V came to 7 bases and at J to 5 bases, leaving 12 bases not matched to a gene. This CDR3 comprises 15 residues. The CDR3 nucleotides are TGTGCCAGCATCTTCTCCGGGACAGGGATCCACGAGCAGTACTTC. Protein product: CASIFSGTGIHEQYF. The variable domain in full, completed from reference TRBV28 and TRBJ2-7, reads DVKVTQSSRYLVKRTGEKVFLECVQDMDHENMFWYRQDPGLGLRLIYFSYDVKMKEKGDIPEGYSVSREKKERFSLILESASTNQTSMYLCASIFSGTGIHEQYFGPGTRLTVT.

The J gene is TRBJ1-6, the V gene TRBV5-1; D remains ambiguous. The CDR3 is 13 residues long. With 0 bases removed from V and 8 bases from J, the gap between germline ends came to 6 bases. Germline V gives CDR1 SGHRS, CDR2 YFSETQ. The CDR3 protein is CASSLDEHSPLHF. In DNA form, the CDR3 reads TGCGCCAGCAGCTTGGACGAGCATTCACCCCTCCACTTT.

In its sample, this clone was seen once. The chain joins TRBV4-3 to TRBJ1-4; TRBD1 is a possible D gene (5 bases). This CDR3 is built from 18 residues. CDR1 is LGHNA and CDR2 is YSLEER in the germline V gene. Trimming took off 0 bases at V and 7 bases at J, with 21 bases between the two ends. The CDR3 region is CASSQDLWSANGGEKLFF. The CDR3 coding sequence is TGCGCCAGCAGCCAAGATCTCTGGTCAGCTAACGGGGGTGAAAAACTGTTTTTT.

This sequence joins TRBV19 and TRBJ1-4; possible D gene TRBD1, 5 bases. The V and J ends lost 2 bases and 9 bases respectively, with 7 bases between them. CDR3 length equals 12 residues. CDR1 and CDR2 (germline): LNHDA, SQIVND (reference sequence). CDR3 sequence: CASSILGQKLFF. The CDR3 bases are TGTGCCAGTAGTATATTGGGGCAAAAACTGTTTTTT. Drawing the rest from reference TRBV19 and TRBJ1-4, the complete variable domain is DGGITQSPKYLFRKEGQNVTLSCEQNLNHDAMYWYRQDPGQGLRLIYYSQIVNDFQKGDIAEGYSVSREKKESFPLTVTSAQKNPTAFYLCASSILGQKLFFGSGTQLSVL.

This chain uses TRBV28 with TRBJ2-5; 8 positions match TRBD2. The CDR3 sequence is 16 residues long. Germline V gene lookup returns CDR1 MDHEN and CDR2 SYDVKM. Losses at the gene ends were 6 bases for V and 2 bases for J; bases not matched to a gene: 11. CDR3 nucleotide sequence: TGTGCCAGCAGGTACAGAGCTAGCGGGCGACAAGAGACCCAGTACTTC. This translates into CASRYRASGRQETQYF.

The chain has TRBV7-2 and TRBJ2-7; possibly TRBD2 for D (5 bases). CDR1 and CDR2 from the germline V gene are SGHTA and FQGNSA. There are 15 residues in the CDR3. V was trimmed by 5 bases and J by 0 bases, leaving 14 bases between them. DNA for the CDR3: TGTGCCAGCAGCCGCGGGTCCCCAAGCTCCTACGAGCAGTACTTC. It codes for CASSRGSPSSYEQYF.

This rearrangement joins TRBV2 to TRBJ2-5; weak D call: TRBD1 (7 bases). The CDR3 is 13 residues long. The V and J ends lost 4 bases and 5 bases respectively, with 11 bases between them. Per the germline V gene, CDR1 is SNHLY and CDR2 is FYNNEI. CDR3 bases: TGTGCCAGCAGTGTCAGGGGGGTGGAGACCCAGTACTTC. Its protein product is CASSVRGVETQYF.

V and J are TRBV11-2 and TRBJ2-3; the match to TRBD2 covers 10 bases. Unmatched junction bases numbered 5, after V lost 5 bases and J lost 0 bases. The CDR3 spans 16 residues. Germline V gene data show CDR1 as SGHAT and CDR2 as FQNNGV. CDR3 DNA sequence: TGTGCCAGCAGCACACAAGCGGGGGGGAGCACAGATACGCAGTATTTT. It translates to CASSTQAGGSTDTQYF.

The chain uses TRBV18 and TRBJ2-7; D not certain. Trimming stripped 2 bases from V and 2 bases from J, with 4 bases between. The germline V gene encodes CDR1 KGHSH and CDR2 LQKENI. The CDR3 runs to 12 residues. In nucleotides, the CDR3 is TGTGCCAGCTCACCAGCTACCTACGAGCAGTACTTC. This encodes CASSPATYEQYF.

DNA of the CDR3: TGTGCCTGGAGTGGTGGCGGGGGGCCCTACAATGAGCAGTTCTTC. It yields the protein CAWSGGGGPYNEQFF. V and J are TRBV30 and TRBJ2-1; 8 nucleotides match TRBD2. This CDR3 is built from 15 residues. CDR1 GTSNPN and CDR2 SVGIG come from the germline V gene (reference sequence). V lost 1 base and J lost 2; bases outside the gene matches: 4.

The V and J genes are TRBV18 and TRBJ1-2; tentatively, D is TRBD1 (6 bases). The CDR3 totals 14 residues. Trimming removed 6 bases from V and 2 bases from J, with 13 bases in between. CDR1 and CDR2 (germline): KGHSH, LQKENI. In DNA form, the CDR3 reads TGTGCCAGCTCCCCCGCCACAGGGAACTATGGCTACACCTTC. Amino acids: CASSPATGNYGYTF.

This sequence joins TRBV19 and TRBJ1-2; 7 bases align to TRBD1. The CDR3 is made up of 14 amino acids. V gave up 5 bases and J gave up 5 bases; unmatched junction bases: 8. CDR1 is LNHDA, CDR2 SQIVND, per germline (reference sequence). Here the CDR3 reads CASSSRGTDYGYTF. The CDR3 DNA is TGTGCCAGTAGTTCACGAGGGACAGATTATGGCTACACCTTC.

The chain combines TRBV24-1 with TRBJ2-3, with D possibly being TRBD2 (6 bases). V lost 8 bases and J lost 1, with 15 bases in between. Per the germline V gene, CDR1 is KGHDR and CDR2 is SFDVKD. The CDR3 totals 15 residues. Here the CDR3 reads CATNLAENGTDTQYF. The DNA for the CDR3 is TGTGCCACCAATTTAGCGGAGAACGGCACAGATACGCAGTATTTT.

The chain combines TRBV18 with TRBJ2-2; D might be TRBD2 (6 bases). The germline gives CDR1 KGHSH, CDR2 LQKENI. Trimming pared 3 bases from V and 7 bases from J, leaving 18 bases between. The CDR3 contains 16 residues. The CDR3 reads CASSPGAGRSGGELFF. The CDR3 bases are TGTGCCAGCTCACCGGGCGCGGGACGGTCCGGCGGGGAGCTGTTTTTT.

This chain joins TRBV7-3 and TRBJ1-2; TRBD1 matches at 10 bases. Trimming took 5 bases from V and 7 from J; bases not matched to a gene: 7. The CDR3 runs to 14 residues. Germline loops: CDR1 SGHTA, CDR2 FQGTGA. CDR3 bases: TGTGCCAGCAGCCCGGGACAGGGGTTAAGTGGCTACACCTTC. As protein: CASSPGQGLSGYTF.

The chain recombines TRBV28 with TRBJ2-1; 10 bases agree with TRBD2. Losses at the gene ends were 8 bases for V and 2 bases for J; bases not matched to a gene: 6. The CDR3 is 15 amino acids. The V gene's germline CDR1 is MDHEN and CDR2 SYDVKM. CDR3 in amino acids: CASGPLAGAYNEQFF. The CDR3 DNA sequence: TGTGCCAGCGGGCCGCTAGCGGGAGCCTACAATGAGCAGTTCTTC. Looking up the rest from reference TRBV28 and TRBJ2-1 gives the full variable domain: DVKVTQSSRYLVKRTGEKVFLECVQDMDHENMFWYRQDPGLGLRLIYFSYDVKMKEKGDIPEGYSVSREKKERFSLILESASTNQTSMYLCASGPLAGAYNEQFFGPGTRLTVL.

This clone showed up just a few times. Written as DNA, the CDR3 is TGTGCCAGCAGTGAATTCTCGGGTTCTAACTATGGCTACACCTTC. Translation gives CASSEFSGSNYGYTF. The chain recombines TRBV25-1 with TRBJ1-2, with D unresolved. CDR3 size: 15 residues. Germline V lookup: CDR1 MGHDK, CDR2 SYGVNS. The V and J ends lost 1 base and 0 bases respectively, with 9 bases between them.

This clone was seen just once. The chain employs TRBV12-3 or TRBV12-4 and TRBJ2-1; tentatively, D is TRBD2 (6 bases). The CDR3 runs 13 residues. The V and J ends lost 7 bases and 6 bases respectively, with 13 bases between them. The CDR3 spells CASMRDLGNEQFF. For the CDR3, the DNA is TGTGCCAGCATGCGGGACTTGGGCAATGAGCAGTTCTTC.

The count of this clone is one. This chain links TRBV7-3 with TRBJ1-1; D uncertain. The CDR3 is 14 residues long. Germline V gene sequence: CDR1 SGHTA, CDR2 FQGTGA. Trimming pared 2 bases from V and 1 base from J, leaving 8 bases between. The CDR3 spells CASSLGHQNTEAFF. The CDR3 DNA sequence: TGTGCCAGCAGCTTAGGGCATCAGAACACTGAAGCTTTCTTT.

This sequence joins TRBV7-3 and TRBJ2-3; perhaps TRBD2 as D (5 bases). Germline V gene lookup returns CDR1 SGHTA and CDR2 FQGTGA. V dropped 3 bases and J dropped 0 bases, with 10 bases sitting between them. The CDR3 contains 15 residues. CDR3 protein: CASSFRAASTDTQYF. CDR3 DNA: TGTGCCAGCAGCTTCCGAGCGGCTAGCACAGATACGCAGTATTTT. Variable domain in full (rest from reference TRBV7-3 and TRBJ2-3): GAGVSQTPSNKVTEKGKYVELRCDPISGHTALYWYRQSLGQGPEFLIYFQGTGAADDSGLPNDRFFAVRPEGSVSTLKIQRTERGDSAVYLCASSFRAASTDTQYFGPGTRLTVL.

The table lists this clone with a count of one. The rearrangement links TRBV6-2 or TRBV6-3 to TRBJ1-1; D uncertain. Trimming shortened V by 6 bases and J by 6 bases, and 20 bases separated the two germline ends. Germline values: CDR1 MNHEY, CDR2 SVGEGT. The length of the CDR3 is 15 residues. In DNA, the CDR3 is TGTGCCAGCAGCCCGTTACCAGTGAAAGCGCCTGAAGCTTTCTTT. Translating gives CASSPLPVKAPEAFF.

The rearrangement uses TRBV28 and TRBJ2-6; weak D call: TRBD2 (5 bases). Per germline, CDR1 MDHEN and CDR2 SYDVKM. V shed 5 bases and J shed 1 base, with 15 bases lying between them. The CDR3 spans 17 residues. The CDR3 protein is CASSLAAGRSGANVLTF. The CDR3 nucleotides read TGTGCCAGCAGTCTGGCGGCGGGTAGATCTGGGGCCAACGTCCTGACTTTC. Looking up the rest from reference TRBV28 and TRBJ2-6 gives the full variable domain: DVKVTQSSRYLVKRTGEKVFLECVQDMDHENMFWYRQDPGLGLRLIYFSYDVKMKEKGDIPEGYSVSREKKERFSLILESASTNQTSMYLCASSLAAGRSGANVLTFGAGSRLTVL.

The chain has TRBV27 and TRBJ1-3; D perhaps matches TRBD1 (5 bases). This CDR3 contains 13 residues. V dropped 5 bases and J dropped 16 bases, with 21 bases sitting between them. Germline V gene sequence: CDR1 MNHEY, CDR2 SMNVEV (reference sequence). The CDR3 nucleotides read TGTGCCAGCAGTCGGGGGGAGACGGGGATTCTGTATTTT. It translates to CASSRGETGILYF.

The rearrangement uses TRBV20-1 and TRBJ1-5; perhaps TRBD1 as D (5 bases). Trimming took 3 bases from V and 4 from J, leaving 13 bases between them. There are 14 residues in the CDR3. Germline V gene sequence: CDR1 DFQATT, CDR2 SNEGSKA (reference sequence). CDR3 sequence: CSASAGTRNQPQHF. The CDR3 region has the DNA TGCAGTGCTAGTGCGGGGACTCGGAATCAGCCCCAGCATTTT.

The rearrangement links TRBV7-2 to TRBJ2-4; a possible D gene is TRBD2 (6 bases). The V end was cut by 4 bases, the J end by 4 bases, with 17 bases between. Germline loops: CDR1 SGHTA, CDR2 FQGNSA. The CDR3 consists of 16 residues. The CDR3 here is CASSSFGSNEKNIQYF. CDR3 DNA sequence: TGTGCCAGCAGCTCCTTCGGGAGCAACGAAAAAAACATTCAGTACTTC.

The chain employs TRBV28 and TRBJ1-4; 7 bases map to TRBD1. V lost 3 bases and J lost 0; bases outside the gene matches: 4. CDR3 length: 16 amino acids. Germline V gene lookup returns CDR1 MDHEN and CDR2 SYDVKM. The CDR3 region has the DNA TGTGCCAGCAGTTTGACAGGGCCTGCAACTAATGAAAAACTGTTTTTT. Translating it yields CASSLTGPATNEKLFF.

The V call is TRBV19, the J call TRBJ2-5; 11 bases are a match to TRBD2. Trimming at V came to 7 bases and at J to 4 bases, leaving 8 bases not matched to a gene. CDR3 length equals 15 residues. The germline V gene encodes CDR1 LNHDA and CDR2 SQIVND (reference sequence). The CDR3 region is CASTLGTSGAETQYF. The CDR3 coding sequence is TGTGCCAGTACCCTGGGGACTAGCGGAGCAGAGACCCAGTACTTC.

The chain combines TRBV11-2 with TRBJ1-2, with D possibly being TRBD1 (6 bases). The CDR3 has 14 residues. Trimming stripped 5 bases from V and 8 bases from J, with 18 bases between. Germline CDR1 and CDR2: SGHAT and FQNNGV. The CDR3 sequence: CASSPLQGPWGYTF. For the CDR3, the DNA is TGTGCCAGCAGCCCCCTCCAGGGGCCTTGGGGCTACACCTTC. Full variable domain (rest looked up from reference TRBV11-2 and TRBJ1-2): EAGVAQSPRYKIIEKRQSVAFWCNPISGHATLYWYQQILGQGPKLLIQFQNNGVVDDSQLPKDRFSAERLKGVDSTLKIQPAKLEDSAVYLCASSPLQGPWGYTFGSGTRLTVV.

The chain combines TRBV27 with TRBJ1-1, with a weak D call TRBD1 (6 bases). The ends were cut back, 6 bases at V and 1 base at J, with 12 bases in the middle. This CDR3 spans 14 amino acids. Per the germline V gene, CDR1 is MNHEY and CDR2 is SMNVEV (reference sequence). This CDR3 is CASRSDRTNTEAFF. The CDR3 DNA reads TGTGCCAGCAGGTCAGACAGGACGAACACTGAAGCTTTCTTT.

This chain uses TRBV28 with TRBJ1-5, with TRBD1 identical over 8 bases. The junction had 6 bases not matched to a gene; V was cut back by 4 bases and J by 7 bases. CDR1 and CDR2 (germline): MDHEN, SYDVKM. This CDR3 has 14 amino acids. The CDR3 loop reads CASSWGQAVQPQHF. DNA of the CDR3: TGTGCCAGCAGTTGGGGACAGGCGGTCCAGCCCCAGCATTTT.

This clone was detected once. The chain employs TRBV19 and TRBJ1-4; tentative D call: TRBD1 (6 bases). Trimming stripped 5 bases from V and 3 bases from J, with 16 bases between. This CDR3 contains 16 residues. The germline gives CDR1 LNHDA, CDR2 SQIVND (reference sequence). The CDR3 spells CASSAPRPGANEKLFF. CDR3 sequence (DNA): TGTGCCAGTAGTGCCCCACGTCCAGGGGCTAATGAAAAACTGTTTTTT.